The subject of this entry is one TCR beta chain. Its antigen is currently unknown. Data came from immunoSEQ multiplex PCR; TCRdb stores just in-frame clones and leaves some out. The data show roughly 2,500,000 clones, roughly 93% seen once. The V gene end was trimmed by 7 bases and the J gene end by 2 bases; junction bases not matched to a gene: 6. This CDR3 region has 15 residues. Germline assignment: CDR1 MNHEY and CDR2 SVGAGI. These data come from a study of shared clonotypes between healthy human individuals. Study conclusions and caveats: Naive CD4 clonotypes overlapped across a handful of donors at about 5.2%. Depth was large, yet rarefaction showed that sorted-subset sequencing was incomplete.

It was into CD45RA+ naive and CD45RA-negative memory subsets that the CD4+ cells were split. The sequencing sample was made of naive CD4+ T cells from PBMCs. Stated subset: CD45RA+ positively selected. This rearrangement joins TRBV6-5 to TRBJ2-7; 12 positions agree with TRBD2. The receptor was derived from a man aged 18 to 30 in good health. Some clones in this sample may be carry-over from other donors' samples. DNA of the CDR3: TGTGCCAGCACCACACTAGCGGGAGGAACCTACGAGCAGTACTTC. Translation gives CASTTLAGGTYEQYF.